A single sample is the source of the 32 T cell receptor beta chains below, sequenced in a study of cytomegalovirus exposure and HLA in healthy donors. The protocol was immunoSEQ multiplex PCR, while the TCRdb copy is restricted to in-frame clones and leaves out a portion. The sample consists of 95,000 to 150,000 clones, around nine tenths of them appearing once. Sequencing input: PBMCs. The receptors here all came from a woman between 18 and 29 years old in good health and CMV-seronegative.

This chain uses TRBV28 with TRBJ2-7; 9 positions match TRBD1. Germline values: CDR1 MDHEN, CDR2 SYDVKM. CDR3 size: 17 residues. The V segment lost 4 bases and the J segment 3 bases; nucleotides outside the gene matches: 13. CDR3 sequence: CASSSRTSGQGLYEQYF. CDR3 bases: TGTGCCAGCAGTTCACGCACCTCGGGACAGGGCCTCTACGAGCAGTACTTC.

The chain joins TRBV7-9 to TRBJ2-7; 7 nucleotides agree with TRBD1. V shed 4 bases, J shed 2 bases, and the junction held 5 bases outside the gene matches. CDR1 is SEHNR, CDR2 FQNEAQ, per germline (reference sequence). The CDR3 runs to 14 residues. CDR3 DNA sequence: TGTGCCAGCAGCTCTTTACAGGGGCCCTACGAGCAGTACTTC. It translates to CASSSLQGPYEQYF.

The chain couples TRBV11-3 to TRBJ2-3, with 10 bases lining up with TRBD2. J lost 0 bases, V lost 5 bases, and 8 bases had no gene match. The CDR3 spans 17 residues. Germline V CDR1 and CDR2: SGHNT, YENEEA. The CDR3 reads CASSPRASGRSTDTQYF. The DNA for the CDR3 is TGTGCCAGCAGCCCTAGGGCTAGCGGGAGAAGCACAGATACGCAGTATTTT.

A single count supports this clone. The chain carries TRBV7-9 and TRBJ2-7, with a possible D match to TRBD2 (5 bases). This CDR3 is built from 15 residues. V was cut by 1 base and J by 0 bases, with 10 bases left in between. CDR1 and CDR2 from the germline V gene are SEHNR and FQNEAQ (reference sequence). The CDR3 nucleotides read TGTGCCAGCAGCTTAGAGCCGGGAAGCTCCTACGAGCAGTACTTC. Protein product: CASSLEPGSSYEQYF.

CDR3: CASSGATTKRGNEQFF. CDR3 DNA: TGTGCCAGCAGTGGGGCCACCACTAAGCGGGGGAATGAGCAGTTCTTC. The chain is built from TRBV6-1 and TRBJ2-1; 8 positions agree with TRBD2. There are 16 residues in the CDR3. CDR1 is MNHNS and CDR2 is SASEGT in the germline V gene. V shed 4 bases and J 7 bases; nucleotides not matched to a gene: 12.

This clone showed up just once. The chain is built from TRBV5-4 and TRBJ2-1; 9 bases fit TRBD1. The V gene's germline CDR1 is SGHNT and CDR2 YYREEE (reference sequence). CDR3 size: 16 residues. J lost 6 bases, V lost 5 bases, and 12 bases had no gene match. Here the CDR3 DNA reads TGTGCCAGCAGTACTTACAGGGGGCCCCGAGCCAATGAGCAGTTCTTC. It yields the protein CASSTYRGPRANEQFF.

The chain recombines TRBV7-6 with TRBJ1-2; 7 bases agree with TRBD1. The CDR3 spans 14 residues. V was clipped by 5 bases and J by 4 bases; unmatched bases: 7. Germline loops: CDR1 SGHVS, CDR2 FNYEAQ. The CDR3 nucleotides read TGTGCCAGCAGCGGTGGGACAGTTGGCTATGGCTACACCTTC. Its translation is CASSGGTVGYGYTF.

The rearrangement joins TRBV9 to TRBJ2-1; the D is unclear. The CDR3 covers 13 residues. Between the trimmed V and J ends, which lost 0 bases and 6 bases, there was a span of 7 bases. Germline V gene lookup returns CDR1 SGDLS and CDR2 YYNGEE. CDR3 bases: TGTGCCAGCAGCGTAGTCGATAGCAATGAGCAGTTCTTC. Protein sequence: CASSVVDSNEQFF. The full variable domain, its missing parts supplied by reference TRBV9 and TRBJ2-1, is DSGVTQTPKHLITATGQRVTLRCSPRSGDLSVYWYQQSLDQGLQFLIQYYNGEERAKGNILERFSAQQFPDLHSELNLSSLELGDSALYFCASSVVDSNEQFFGPGTRLTVL.

CDR3 in amino acids: CASDRDRGGEQYF. CDR3 coding DNA: TGTGCCAGCGACCGGGACAGGGGCGGCGAGCAGTACTTC. The chain joins TRBV2 to TRBJ2-7; TRBD1 aligns across 10 bases. The CDR3 length is 13 residues. The germline CDR1 and CDR2 sequences are SNHLY and FYNNEI. V shed 8 bases, J shed 6 bases, and the junction held 7 bases outside the gene matches.

The chain links TRBV2 to TRBJ2-1; 7 nucleotides line up with TRBD2. Germline V lookup: CDR1 SNHLY, CDR2 FYNNEI. CDR3 length equals 15 residues. J was trimmed by 7 bases and V by 4 bases; bases with no gene match: 10. The CDR3 loop is CASSVEGRVGNEQFF. The CDR3 nucleotides are TGTGCCAGCAGTGTGGAGGGGAGGGTTGGGAATGAGCAGTTCTTC. The complete variable domain, with remaining parts taken from reference TRBV2 and TRBJ2-1, reads EPEVTQTPSHQVTQMGQEVILRCVPISNHLYFYWYRQILGQKVEFLVSFYNNEISEKSEIFDDQFSVERPDGSNFTLKIRSTKLEDSAMYFCASSVEGRVGNEQFFGPGTRLTVL.

The chain links TRBV27 to TRBJ2-7; 7 nucleotides agree with TRBD1. The junction had 5 bases not matched to a gene; V was cut back by 2 bases and J by 4 bases. The germline V gene has CDR1 MNHEY and CDR2 SMNVEV (reference sequence). CDR3 length: 14 amino acids. CDR3 DNA sequence: TGTGCCAGCAGTTTAATGCCGGGACAGTACGAGCAGTACTTC. Translation gives CASSLMPGQYEQYF.

The rearrangement joins TRBV6-1 to TRBJ2-6; D might be TRBD1 (5 bases). Looked up from germline, CDR1 is MNHNS and CDR2 is SASEGT. The CDR3 contains 14 residues. Trimming left V 3 bases short and J 2 bases short, with 5 bases between. CDR3 in DNA: TGTGCCAGCAGTGACAGGGCTGGGGCCAACGTCCTGACTTTC. Translation gives CASSDRAGANVLTF.

The genes are TRBV19 and TRBJ2-3; 9 nucleotides align to TRBD1. V lost 5 bases to trimming and J lost 9 bases; unmatched junction nucleotides: 6. The CDR3 sequence is 13 residues long. Germline V gene data show CDR1 as LNHDA and CDR2 as SQIVND (reference sequence). The CDR3 region is CASSDRDRATQYF. The CDR3 DNA follows: TGTGCCAGTAGTGACAGGGACAGGGCCACGCAGTATTTT.

The chain carries TRBV5-1 and TRBJ2-2, with TRBD2 matching over 7 bases. CDR1 SGHRS and CDR2 YFSETQ come from the germline V gene. With V trimmed by 4 bases and J by 3 bases, 6 bases remained unmatched. There are 15 residues in the CDR3. CDR3 DNA: TGCGCCAGCAGCGCGATAAGCGGGGACACCGGGGAGCTGTTTTTT. This encodes CASSAISGDTGELFF.

The rearrangement joins TRBV6-6 to TRBJ2-5; no definite D call. The CDR3 sequence is 12 residues long. Trimming stripped 6 bases from V and 0 bases from J, with 5 bases between. The germline gives CDR1 MNHNY, CDR2 SVGAGI (reference sequence). The CDR3: CASSSYQETQYF. The DNA for the CDR3 is TGTGCCAGCAGCTCGTACCAAGAGACCCAGTACTTC.

The genes are TRBV15 and TRBJ2-7; 8 positions agree with TRBD1. Germline loops: CDR1 LNHNV, CDR2 YYDKDF (reference sequence). V gave up 6 bases and J gave up 2 bases; unmatched junction bases: 3. This CDR3 is built from 13 residues. The DNA of the CDR3 is TGTGCCACCAGGCGACAGGGGACCTACGAGCAGTACTTC. It is translated as CATRRQGTYEQYF.

This clone was seen just once. J is TRBJ1-1 and V is TRBV30, with TRBD1 matching over 9 bases. J gave up 0 bases and V 2 bases, and 7 bases lay outside the gene matches. The CDR3 consists of 16 residues. From germline, CDR1 is GTSNPN and CDR2 SVGIG (reference sequence). The CDR3 loop reads CAWSPLGQGVNTEAFF. The CDR3, as DNA: TGTGCCTGGAGTCCCCTGGGACAGGGTGTGAACACTGAAGCTTTCTTT.

CDR3 DNA: TGTGCCAGCAGTTACGTCCCTAGCGGGAGAACAGATACGCAGTATTTT. It specifies CASSYVPSGRTDTQYF. The chain recombines TRBV6-5 with TRBJ2-3; 10 bases are a match to TRBD2. Looked up from germline, CDR1 is MNHEY and CDR2 is SVGAGI. This CDR3 has 16 residues. The J segment lost 3 bases and the V segment lost 2 bases, leaving 5 bases of the junction unmatched.

The genes are TRBV4-1 and TRBJ1-3; maybe TRBD1 (5 bases). CDR1 and CDR2 from the germline V gene are MGHRA and YSYEKL. Trimming took 2 bases from V and 2 from J, leaving 10 bases between them. CDR3 size: 15 residues. CDR3 residues: CASSQLQGTGNTIYF. The CDR3 region has the DNA TGCGCCAGCAGCCAACTTCAGGGTACTGGAAACACCATATATTTT.

This clone occurred once. The CDR3 protein is CASSSSPGNEQFF. CDR3 DNA sequence: TGTGCCAGCAGCTCAAGTCCCGGGAATGAGCAGTTCTTC. The chain recombines TRBV7-3 with TRBJ2-1; D is unresolved. The CDR3 contains 13 residues. The V and J ends lost 4 bases and 7 bases respectively, with 11 bases between them. Germline V gene lookup returns CDR1 SGHTA and CDR2 FQGTGA.

The J gene is TRBJ2-1, the V gene TRBV5-4, with 16 bases aligning to TRBD2. The junction had 2 bases not matched to a gene; V was cut back by 4 bases and J by 1 base. Looked up from germline, CDR1 is SGHNT and CDR2 is YYREEE (reference sequence). The CDR3 loop spans 17 amino acids. This chain's CDR3 is CASSAGLAGGSYNEQFF. The CDR3 DNA reads TGTGCCAGCAGCGCGGGACTAGCGGGAGGGTCCTACAATGAGCAGTTCTTC.

The CDR3, as DNA: TGCGCCAGCGACCCCGGAACAGGGGTCAGCGGGGAGCTGTTTTTT. Residues: CASDPGTGVSGELFF. The J gene is TRBJ2-2, the V gene TRBV10-1; 7 bases map to TRBD1. The ends lost 8 bases at V and 7 bases at J; junction bases unmatched: 13. Germline V CDR1 and CDR2: WNHNN, SYGVQD (reference sequence). This CDR3 contains 15 residues.

This chain uses TRBV6-5 with TRBJ2-1, with TRBD2 matching over 9 bases. The CDR3 has 15 amino acids. The V segment lost 4 bases and the J segment 2 bases; nucleotides outside the gene matches: 3. In germline, CDR1 is MNHEY, CDR2 SVGAGI. The CDR3 DNA is TGTGCCAGCAGTTTAGCGGGAGTAGCCTACAATGAGCAGTTCTTC. Translation: CASSLAGVAYNEQFF.

This chain connects TRBV11-2 to TRBJ2-7, with a weak D call TRBD1 (6 bases). The CDR3 is 15 residues long. Per germline, CDR1 SGHAT and CDR2 FQNNGV. Deletions cut 5 bases from V and 6 bases from J, with 20 bases between. CDR3 nucleotides: TGTGCCAGCAGCATCCCGGGACACTTGGTCGGCGAGCAGTACTTC. Translation: CASSIPGHLVGEQYF.

The chain combines TRBV10-3 with TRBJ2-1; weak D call: TRBD2 (5 bases). CDR3 length: 16 residues. V lost 0 bases, J lost 2 bases, and 11 bases lay in between. Looked up from germline, CDR1 is ENHRY and CDR2 is SYGVKD. The CDR3 protein is CAISESRSGAYNEQFF. CDR3 sequence (DNA): TGTGCCATCAGTGAGTCTAGAAGCGGCGCCTACAATGAGCAGTTCTTC.

Only a few counts were recorded for this clone. V and J are TRBV11-2 and TRBJ2-7, with a possible D match to TRBD2 (5 bases). The V gene's germline CDR1 is SGHAT and CDR2 FQNNGV. The CDR3 loop spans 16 amino acids. Trimming stripped 5 bases from V and 6 bases from J, with 23 bases between. The CDR3 loop reads CASSPLRRASSREQYF. CDR3 coding DNA: TGTGCCAGCAGCCCCCTCAGGCGGGCTAGCTCTCGCGAGCAGTACTTC.

The rearrangement joins TRBV5-4 to TRBJ2-1, with a tentative D call TRBD2 (5 bases). The V end was cut by 2 bases, the J end by 8 bases, with 17 bases between. Germline V CDR1 and CDR2: SGHNT, YYREEE (reference sequence). The CDR3 runs to 15 residues. The CDR3 region is CASSFRRDLGDEQFF. CDR3 coding DNA: TGTGCCAGCAGCTTTAGACGGGATTTGGGCGATGAGCAGTTCTTC.

The chain employs TRBV2 and TRBJ2-3; weak D call: TRBD1 (6 bases). Germline V gene sequence: CDR1 SNHLY, CDR2 FYNNEI. Trimming removed 1 base from V and 6 bases from J, with 8 bases in between. This CDR3 comprises 13 residues. The DNA of the CDR3 is TGTGCCAGCAGTGAAGAAACAGGGGATACGCAGTATTTT. This sequence encodes CASSEETGDTQYF.

The CDR3: CASTDLQPTNEKLFF. CDR3 coding DNA: TGTGCCAGCACGGACTTACAGCCAACTAATGAAAAACTGTTTTTT. The V call is TRBV28, the J call TRBJ1-4; D uncertain. CDR1 and CDR2 (germline): MDHEN, SYDVKM. There are 15 residues in the CDR3. V was cut by 7 bases and J by 0 bases, with 12 bases left in between.

This sequence joins TRBV6-6 and TRBJ1-1; 9 nucleotides match TRBD1. Germline CDR1 reads MNHNY; CDR2 reads SVGAGI (reference sequence). Unmatched junction bases numbered 9, after V lost 6 bases and J lost 4 bases. The CDR3 is 15 residues long. The CDR3 region is CASRQGAIWVTEAFF. Written as DNA, the CDR3 is TGTGCCAGCAGACAGGGGGCAATCTGGGTCACTGAAGCTTTCTTT.

The CDR3 DNA is TGTGCCAGCAGCCAGGGACAGATGATCACCTTC. Its translation is CASSQGQMITF. The chain recombines TRBV6-1 with TRBJ1-2; 7 bases are shared with TRBD1. The CDR3 contains 11 residues. Germline values: CDR1 MNHNS, CDR2 SASEGT. Unmatched junction bases numbered 8, after V lost 6 bases and J lost 13 bases.

This clone was observed a single time. The rearrangement links TRBV29-1 to TRBJ2-7, with TRBD2 as a possible D gene (6 bases). V dropped 3 bases and J dropped 7 bases, with 10 bases sitting between them. The CDR3 has 11 residues. Germline loops: CDR1 SQVTM, CDR2 ANQGSEA. DNA for the CDR3: TGCAGCGTTGAGGGCAGCGGGGAGCAGTACTTC. Its translation: CSVEGSGEQYF.